This T cell receptor (beta chain) was obtained from a study of T cell repertoires in cytomegalovirus infection. The overall study: Based on public TCR beta signatures, there were indications of CMV infection and of a matching HLA type.

TCRdb fed the reads into MiXCR, producing one record per CDR3 protein. The sample contains approximately 500,000 distinct CDR3 sequences, about 25% of which appear only once. This clonotype came up once. Its antigen is currently unknown. The junction does not match germline at one end; this may be a read error. Broader study findings: Ex vivo, HLA-C-restricted CMV-specific TCR beta clonotypes prevailed over the rest of the response. Identification of carriers of CMV plus the relevant HLA was performed using cumulative public TCR beta family frequency.

The CDR3 is 16 amino acids. Germline lookup yields CDR1 SGHVS and CDR2 FQNEAQ. The clonotype was recovered from a human donor in good health (CMV status not recorded). Some clones in this sample may be carry-over from other donors' samples. The sequenced sample was PBMCs. V gene TRBV7-8 combines with J gene TRBJ2-3, with D perhaps matching TRBD2 (6 bases). The CDR3 nucleotides are TGTACCAGCAGCTTAGGGACTGTCACTAGCACAGATACGCAGTATTTT. It translates to CTSSLGTVTSTDTQYF.